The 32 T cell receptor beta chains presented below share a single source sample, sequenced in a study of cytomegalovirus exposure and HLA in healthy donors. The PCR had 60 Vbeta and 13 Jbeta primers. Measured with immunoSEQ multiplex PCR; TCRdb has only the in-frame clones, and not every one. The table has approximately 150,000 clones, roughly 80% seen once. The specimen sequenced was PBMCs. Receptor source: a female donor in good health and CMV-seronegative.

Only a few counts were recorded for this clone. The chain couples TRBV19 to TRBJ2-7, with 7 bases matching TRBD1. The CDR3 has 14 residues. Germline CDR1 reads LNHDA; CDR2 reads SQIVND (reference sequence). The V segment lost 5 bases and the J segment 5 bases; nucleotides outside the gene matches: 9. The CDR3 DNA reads TGTGCCAGTAGTGAACTGGGACAGTCCAACGAGCAGTACTTC. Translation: CASSELGQSNEQYF.

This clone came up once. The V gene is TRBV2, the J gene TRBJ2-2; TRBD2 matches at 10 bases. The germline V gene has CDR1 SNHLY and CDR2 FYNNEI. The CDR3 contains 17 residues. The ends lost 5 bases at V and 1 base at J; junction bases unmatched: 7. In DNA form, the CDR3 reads TGTGCCAGCAGTACTAGGACTAGCGGAGTGAACACCGGGGAGCTGTTTTTT. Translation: CASSTRTSGVNTGELFF.

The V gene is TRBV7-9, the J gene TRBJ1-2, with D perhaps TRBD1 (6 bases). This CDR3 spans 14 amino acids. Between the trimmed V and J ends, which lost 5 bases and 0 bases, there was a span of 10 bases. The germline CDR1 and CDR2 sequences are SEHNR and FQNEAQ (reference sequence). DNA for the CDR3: TGTGCCAGCAGCGCAACAGGGACTAACTATGGCTACACCTTC. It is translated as CASSATGTNYGYTF.

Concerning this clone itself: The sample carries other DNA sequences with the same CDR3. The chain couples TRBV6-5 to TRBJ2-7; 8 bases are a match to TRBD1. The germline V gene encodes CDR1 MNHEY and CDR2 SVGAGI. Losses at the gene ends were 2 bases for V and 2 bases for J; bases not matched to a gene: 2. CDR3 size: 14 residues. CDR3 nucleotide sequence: TGTGCCAGCAGTTACGGGACAGGACCCTACGAGCAGTACTTC. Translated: CASSYGTGPYEQYF.

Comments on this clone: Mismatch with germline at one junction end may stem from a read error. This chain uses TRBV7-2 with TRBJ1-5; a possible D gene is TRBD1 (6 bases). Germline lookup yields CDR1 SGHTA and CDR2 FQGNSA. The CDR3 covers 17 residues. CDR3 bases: TGTGCCGGCAGCAAGAGGGGACATATGTATAGCAATCAGCCCCAGCATTTT. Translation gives CAGSKRGHMYSNQPQHF.

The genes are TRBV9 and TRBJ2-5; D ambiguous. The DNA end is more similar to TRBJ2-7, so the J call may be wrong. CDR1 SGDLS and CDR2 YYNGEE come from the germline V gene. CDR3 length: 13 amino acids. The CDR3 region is CASSVGSSYEQYF. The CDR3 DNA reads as TGTGCCAGCAGCGTAGGTAGCTCCTACGAGCAGTACTTC.

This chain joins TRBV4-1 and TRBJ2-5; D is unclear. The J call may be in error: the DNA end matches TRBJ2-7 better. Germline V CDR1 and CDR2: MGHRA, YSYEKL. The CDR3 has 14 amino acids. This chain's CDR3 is CASSHPDVGAEQYF. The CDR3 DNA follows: TGCGCCAGCAGCCACCCTGACGTAGGAGCCGAGCAGTACTTC.

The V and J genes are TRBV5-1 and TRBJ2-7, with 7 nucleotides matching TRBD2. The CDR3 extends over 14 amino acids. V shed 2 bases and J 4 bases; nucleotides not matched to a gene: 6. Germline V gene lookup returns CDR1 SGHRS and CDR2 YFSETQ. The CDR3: CASSFGRKPYEQYF. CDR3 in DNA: TGCGCCAGCAGCTTCGGGAGGAAGCCGTACGAGCAGTACTTC.

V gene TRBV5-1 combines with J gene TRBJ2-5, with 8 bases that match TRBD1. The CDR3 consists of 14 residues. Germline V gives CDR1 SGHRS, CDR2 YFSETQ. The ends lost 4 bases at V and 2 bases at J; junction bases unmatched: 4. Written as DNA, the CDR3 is TGCGCCAGCAGCCCCGGACAGGGACAAGAGACCCAGTACTTC. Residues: CASSPGQGQETQYF.

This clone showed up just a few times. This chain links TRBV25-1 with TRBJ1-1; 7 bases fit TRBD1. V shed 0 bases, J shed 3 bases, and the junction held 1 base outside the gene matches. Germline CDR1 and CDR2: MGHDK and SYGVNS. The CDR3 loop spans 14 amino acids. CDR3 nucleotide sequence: TGTGCCAGCAGTGAATATACAGGGGACACTGAAGCTTTCTTT. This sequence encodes CASSEYTGDTEAFF.

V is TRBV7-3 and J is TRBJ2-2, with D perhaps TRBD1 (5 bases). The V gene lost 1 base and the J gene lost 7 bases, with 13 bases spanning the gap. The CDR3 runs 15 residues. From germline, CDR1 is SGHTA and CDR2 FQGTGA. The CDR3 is CASSLSVQANGELFF. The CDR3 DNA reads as TGTGCCAGCAGCTTAAGTGTACAGGCTAACGGGGAGCTGTTTTTT.

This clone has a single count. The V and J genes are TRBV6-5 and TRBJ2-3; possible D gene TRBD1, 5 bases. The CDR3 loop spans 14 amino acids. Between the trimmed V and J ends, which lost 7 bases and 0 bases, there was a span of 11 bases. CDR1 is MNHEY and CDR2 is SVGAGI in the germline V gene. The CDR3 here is CASKPRQSTDTQYF. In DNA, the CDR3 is TGTGCCAGCAAACCACGACAGAGCACAGATACGCAGTATTTT.

CDR3 nucleotides: TGTGCCAGCAGCGAAAGTGGGGGTTCTAGCGGGGGGCTACTCTACGAGCAGTACTTC. As protein: CASSESGGSSGGLLYEQYF. The chain links TRBV21-1 to TRBJ2-7; TRBD2, as called in the table, went unchecked against the DNA. TRBV21-1 is classified as a pseudogene. The CDR3 contains 19 residues.

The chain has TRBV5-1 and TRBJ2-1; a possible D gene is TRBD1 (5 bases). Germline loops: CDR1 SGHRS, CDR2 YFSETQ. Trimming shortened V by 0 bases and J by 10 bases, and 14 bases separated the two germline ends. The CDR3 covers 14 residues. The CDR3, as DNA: TGCGCCAGCAGCTTGGTAGGGCCAGGGCGGGAGCAGTTCTTC. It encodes CASSLVGPGREQFF.

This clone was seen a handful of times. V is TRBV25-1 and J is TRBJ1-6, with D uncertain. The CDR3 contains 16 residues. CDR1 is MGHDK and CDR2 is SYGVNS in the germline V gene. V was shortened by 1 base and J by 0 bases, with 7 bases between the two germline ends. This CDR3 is CASSESRSSYNSPLHF. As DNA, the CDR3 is TGTGCCAGCAGTGAATCGAGGAGCTCCTATAATTCACCCCTCCACTTT.

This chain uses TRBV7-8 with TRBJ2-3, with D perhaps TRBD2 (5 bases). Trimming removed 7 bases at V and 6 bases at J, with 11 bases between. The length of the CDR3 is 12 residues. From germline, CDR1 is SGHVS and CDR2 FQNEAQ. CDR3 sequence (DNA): TGTGCCAGCACCCTGAGAGGGGATACGCAGTATTTT. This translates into CASTLRGDTQYF.

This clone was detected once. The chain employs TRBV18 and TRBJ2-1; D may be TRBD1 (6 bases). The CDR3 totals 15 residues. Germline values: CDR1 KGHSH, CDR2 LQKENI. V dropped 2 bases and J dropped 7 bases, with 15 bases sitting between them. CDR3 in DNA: TGTGCCAGCTCACCAGGGGCAGGGGTAGGAAATGAGCAGTTCTTC. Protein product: CASSPGAGVGNEQFF. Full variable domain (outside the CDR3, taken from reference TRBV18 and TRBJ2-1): NAGVMQNPRHLVRRRGQEARLRCSPMKGHSHVYWYRQLPEEGLKFMVYLQKENIIDESGMPKERFSAEFPKEGPSILRIQQVVRGDSAAYFCASSPGAGVGNEQFFGPGTRLTVL.

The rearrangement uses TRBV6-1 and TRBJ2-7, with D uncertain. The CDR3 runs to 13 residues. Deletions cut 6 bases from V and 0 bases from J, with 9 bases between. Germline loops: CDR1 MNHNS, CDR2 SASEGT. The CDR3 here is CASSETHSYEQYF. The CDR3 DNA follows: TGTGCCAGCAGCGAAACTCACTCCTACGAGCAGTACTTC.

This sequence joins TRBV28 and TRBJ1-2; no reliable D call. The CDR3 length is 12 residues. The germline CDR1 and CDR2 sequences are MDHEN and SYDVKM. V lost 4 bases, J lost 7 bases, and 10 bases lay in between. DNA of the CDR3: TGTGCCAGCAGTTCCCCCCGGGGTGGCTACACCTTC. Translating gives CASSSPRGGYTF.

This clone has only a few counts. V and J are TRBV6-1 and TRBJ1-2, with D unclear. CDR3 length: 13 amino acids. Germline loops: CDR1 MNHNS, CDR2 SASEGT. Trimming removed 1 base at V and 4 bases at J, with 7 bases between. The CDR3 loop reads CASSEDQSYGYTF. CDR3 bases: TGTGCCAGCAGTGAAGATCAGTCCTATGGCTACACCTTC.

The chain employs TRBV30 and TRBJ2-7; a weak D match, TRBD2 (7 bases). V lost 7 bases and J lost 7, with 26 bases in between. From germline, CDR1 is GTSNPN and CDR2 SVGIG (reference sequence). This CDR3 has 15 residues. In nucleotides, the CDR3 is TGTGCCTACTACTCAAGGGGGAGGGTCCCGTATGAGCAGTACTTC. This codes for CAYYSRGRVPYEQYF.

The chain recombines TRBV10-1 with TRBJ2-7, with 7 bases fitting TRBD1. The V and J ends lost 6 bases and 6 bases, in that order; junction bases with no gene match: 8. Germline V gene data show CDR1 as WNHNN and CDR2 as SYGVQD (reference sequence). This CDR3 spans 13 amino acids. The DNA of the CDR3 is TGCGCCAGCAGCGCTCAAAGGGGGCGCGAGCAGTACTTC. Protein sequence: CASSAQRGREQYF.

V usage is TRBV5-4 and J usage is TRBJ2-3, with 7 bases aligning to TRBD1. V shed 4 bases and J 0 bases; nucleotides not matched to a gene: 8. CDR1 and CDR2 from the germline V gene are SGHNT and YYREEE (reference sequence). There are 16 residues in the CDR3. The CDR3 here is CASSPYRGPSTDTQYF. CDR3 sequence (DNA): TGTGCCAGCAGCCCCTACAGGGGCCCTAGCACAGATACGCAGTATTTT.

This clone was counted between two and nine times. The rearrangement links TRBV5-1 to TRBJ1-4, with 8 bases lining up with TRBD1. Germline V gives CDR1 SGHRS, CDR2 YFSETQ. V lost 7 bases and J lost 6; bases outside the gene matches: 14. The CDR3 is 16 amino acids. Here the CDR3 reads CASYPPPTGVDEKLFF. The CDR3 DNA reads TGCGCCAGCTATCCGCCTCCGACAGGGGTAGATGAAAAACTGTTTTTT. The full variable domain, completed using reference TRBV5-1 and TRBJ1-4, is KAGVTQTPRYLIKTRGQQVTLSCSPISGHRSVSWYQQTPGQGLQFLFEYFSETQRNKGNFPGRFSGRQFSNSRSEMNVSTLELGDSALYLCASYPPPTGVDEKLFFGSGTQLSVL.

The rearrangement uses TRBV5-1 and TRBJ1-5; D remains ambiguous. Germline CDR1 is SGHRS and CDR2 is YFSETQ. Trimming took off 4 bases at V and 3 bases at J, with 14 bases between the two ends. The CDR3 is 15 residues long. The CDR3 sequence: CASSPDDTFNQPQHF. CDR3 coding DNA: TGCGCCAGCAGCCCGGATGACACCTTCAATCAGCCCCAGCATTTT.

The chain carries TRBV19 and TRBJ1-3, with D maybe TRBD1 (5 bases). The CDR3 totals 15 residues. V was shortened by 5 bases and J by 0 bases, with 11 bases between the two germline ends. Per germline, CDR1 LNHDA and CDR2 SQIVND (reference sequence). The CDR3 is CASSSGLDSGNTIYF. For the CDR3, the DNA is TGTGCCAGTAGTTCGGGACTCGACTCTGGAAACACCATATATTTT.

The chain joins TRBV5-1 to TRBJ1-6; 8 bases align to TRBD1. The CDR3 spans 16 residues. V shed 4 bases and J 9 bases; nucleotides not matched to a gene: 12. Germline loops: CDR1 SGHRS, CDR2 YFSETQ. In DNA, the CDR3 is TGCGCCAGCAGCCCTCTAGCAGGGGGCGACGGTTCACCCCTCCACTTT. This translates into CASSPLAGGDGSPLHF.

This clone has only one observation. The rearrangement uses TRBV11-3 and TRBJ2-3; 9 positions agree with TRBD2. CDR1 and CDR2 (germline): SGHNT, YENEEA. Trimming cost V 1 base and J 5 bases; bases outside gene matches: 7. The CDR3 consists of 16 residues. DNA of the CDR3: TGTGCCAGCAGCTTAGGCCAGCGGGAGGTGATAGATACGCAGTATTTT. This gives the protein CASSLGQREVIDTQYF.

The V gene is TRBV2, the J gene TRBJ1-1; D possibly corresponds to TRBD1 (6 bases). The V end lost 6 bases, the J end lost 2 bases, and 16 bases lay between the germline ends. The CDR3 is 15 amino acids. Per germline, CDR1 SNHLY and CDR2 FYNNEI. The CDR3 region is CASRRGRGGNTEAFF. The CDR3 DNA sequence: TGTGCCAGCAGACGTGGTAGGGGGGGAAACACTGAAGCTTTCTTT.

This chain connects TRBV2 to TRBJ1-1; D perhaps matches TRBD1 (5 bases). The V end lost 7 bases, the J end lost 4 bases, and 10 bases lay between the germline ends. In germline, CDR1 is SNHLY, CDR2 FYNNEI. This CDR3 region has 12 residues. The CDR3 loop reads CASMGTFTEAFF. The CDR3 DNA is TGTGCCAGCATGGGGACTTTCACTGAAGCTTTCTTT.

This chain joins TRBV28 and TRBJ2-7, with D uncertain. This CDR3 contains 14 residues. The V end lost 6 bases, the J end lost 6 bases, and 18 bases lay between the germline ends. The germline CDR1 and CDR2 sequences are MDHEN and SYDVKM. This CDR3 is CASSPVPGPPEQYF. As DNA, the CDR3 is TGTGCCAGCAGCCCCGTTCCTGGGCCCCCCGAGCAGTACTTC.

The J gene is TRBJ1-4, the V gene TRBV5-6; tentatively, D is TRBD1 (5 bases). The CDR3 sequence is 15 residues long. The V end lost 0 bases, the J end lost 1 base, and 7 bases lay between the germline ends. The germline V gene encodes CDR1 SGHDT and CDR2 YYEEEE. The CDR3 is CASSLGQLTNEKLFF. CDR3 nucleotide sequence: TGTGCCAGCAGCTTGGGACAGTTAACTAATGAAAAACTGTTTTTT.